This passage covers 16 T cell receptor beta chains from one sample sequenced in a study of identical twins. One entry per CDR3 protein, called by TCRdb with MiXCR from the 5' RACE reads. The data show roughly 490,000 distinct CDR3 sequences, 14% seen once. The sample was also linked to a second study, of yellow fever vaccine responses in identical twins.

Material: CD4+ T cells sorted from blood. The receptors stem from a young woman in good health.

V is TRBV7-2 and J is TRBJ2-1; no reliable D call. CDR3 length equals 11 residues. CDR1 and CDR2 (germline): SGHTA, FQGNSA. V was trimmed by 10 bases and J by 3 bases, leaving 7 bases between them. The CDR3 DNA sequence: TGTGCCACCCACGGCTACAATGAGCAGTTCTTC. Translated, it gives CATHGYNEQFF.

This rearrangement joins TRBV5-1 to TRBJ2-1; 8 bases are a match to TRBD1. The CDR3 consists of 16 residues. Germline CDR1 SGHRS, CDR2 YFSETQ. J lost 0 bases, V lost 5 bases, and 7 bases had no gene match. Here the CDR3 DNA reads TGCGCCAGCAGACCGGGACAGGACCGCTCCTACAATGAGCAGTTCTTC. This codes for CASRPGQDRSYNEQFF.

This clonotype has a count of ten or more. V and J are TRBV12-3 or TRBV12-4 and TRBJ2-1, with D maybe TRBD2 (6 bases). CDR3 length: 13 residues. Trimming took off 10 bases at V and 7 bases at J, with 17 bases between the two ends. The CDR3 sequence: CATGLGGPNEQFF. In DNA form, the CDR3 reads TGTGCCACCGGGCTCGGGGGACCTAATGAGCAGTTCTTC.

This clonotype was counted between two and nine times. The chain combines TRBV5-5 with TRBJ2-1, with TRBD1 as a possible D gene (6 bases). V gave up 0 bases and J gave up 4 bases, with 8 bases separating them. The CDR3 is made up of 14 amino acids. CDR1 is SGHKS, CDR2 YYEKEE, per germline (reference sequence). DNA of the CDR3: TGTGCCAGCAGCTTGGTAGGGGGTTACAATGAGCAGTTCTTC. Its protein product is CASSLVGGYNEQFF.

A note on this clonotype: The junction and the germline gene differ at one end; a read error may be behind it. J is TRBJ2-6 and V is TRBV6-5, with unresolved D. CDR1 MNHEY and CDR2 SVGAGI come from the germline V gene. The length of the CDR3 is 14 residues. For the CDR3, the DNA is TGTGCCAGCAGTTACACCTCTGGGACCAACGTCCTGACTTTC. Translated: CASSYTSGTNVLTF.

J is TRBJ2-1 and V is TRBV5-1; D might be TRBD2 (7 bases). Germline CDR1 and CDR2: SGHRS and YFSETQ. Between the trimmed V and J ends, which lost 2 bases and 3 bases, there was a span of 15 bases. The CDR3 length is 16 residues. The DNA of the CDR3 is TGCGCCAGCAGCTTTCAGGGGAGGGCCTACTACAATGAGCAGTTCTTC. Translating it yields CASSFQGRAYYNEQFF.

The chain combines TRBV5-1 with TRBJ2-1; 10 bases are a match to TRBD2. The germline CDR1 and CDR2 sequences are SGHRS and YFSETQ. The CDR3 is 17 amino acids. The ends lost 4 bases at V and 8 bases at J; junction bases unmatched: 15. The CDR3 is CASSPVAGGPPGDEQFF. For the CDR3, the DNA is TGCGCCAGCAGCCCCGTAGCGGGGGGCCCGCCAGGTGATGAGCAGTTCTTC. Variable domain in full (rest from reference TRBV5-1 and TRBJ2-1): KAGVTQTPRYLIKTRGQQVTLSCSPISGHRSVSWYQQTPGQGLQFLFEYFSETQRNKGNFPGRFSGRQFSNSRSEMNVSTLELGDSALYLCASSPVAGGPPGDEQFFGPGTRLTVL.

This clonotype has a handful of counts. The chain joins TRBV6-2 or TRBV6-3 to TRBJ2-1; possible D gene TRBD2, 6 bases. V dropped 7 bases and J dropped 0 bases, with 16 bases sitting between them. Germline V gene sequence: CDR1 MNHEY, CDR2 SVGEGT. This CDR3 is 16 amino acids long. CDR3 DNA: TGTGCCAGCACCTACGGGGGAGCCCTCTCCTACAATGAGCAGTTCTTC. Encoded protein: CASTYGGALSYNEQFF.

This clonotype occurred many times. The rearrangement links TRBV5-1 to TRBJ2-7; 7 bases align to TRBD1. The CDR3 sequence is 11 residues long. The J segment lost 3 bases and the V segment lost 7 bases, leaving 1 base of the junction unmatched. Germline CDR1 reads SGHRS; CDR2 reads YFSETQ. CDR3 coding DNA: TGCGCCAGCGGGGACAGCTACGAGCAGTACTTC. Translation gives CASGDSYEQYF.

Here the CDR3 DNA reads TGTGCCAGTGGCGGGTACGGGACCGGGGCCAACGTCCTGACTTTC. As protein: CASGGYGTGANVLTF. The genes are TRBV19 and TRBJ2-6; the D call may be TRBD1 or TRBD2 (5 bases each). CDR1 is LNHDA and CDR2 is SQIVND in the germline V gene (reference sequence). V dropped 8 bases and J dropped 4 bases, with 15 bases sitting between them. This CDR3 has 15 amino acids.

This clonotype was detected ten times or more. The chain has TRBV7-2 and TRBJ1-5; D ambiguous. The V gene's germline CDR1 is SGHTA and CDR2 FQGNSA. The V end lost 3 bases, the J end lost 5 bases, and 8 bases lay between the germline ends. This CDR3 comprises 13 residues. CDR3 nucleotides: TGTGCCAGCAGCTTCCCTGGATATCAGCCCCAGCATTTT. Its protein is CASSFPGYQPQHF.

This clonotype showed up many times. V and J are TRBV6-2 or TRBV6-3 and TRBJ2-3, with D perhaps TRBD2 (6 bases). Germline V gene sequence: CDR1 MNHEY, CDR2 SVGEGT. Trimming cost V 6 bases and J 9 bases, with 19 bases left between them. This CDR3 contains 14 residues. The CDR3 loop is CASSQPDPTRTQYF. Here the CDR3 DNA reads TGTGCCAGCAGCCAACCAGACCCGACTAGAACGCAGTATTTT.

The CDR3 DNA reads TGCAGTGCCCATCCTGGACAGGGGATCGGCAATGAGCAGTTCTTC. Residues: CSAHPGQGIGNEQFF. V gene TRBV20-1 combines with J gene TRBJ2-1, with 9 bases that match TRBD1. CDR1 DFQATT and CDR2 SNEGSKA come from the germline V gene (reference sequence). With 6 bases clipped from V and 6 bases from J, the junction kept 12 bases outside the gene matches. The CDR3 sequence is 15 residues long.

This clonotype came up a few times. The chain links TRBV11-1 to TRBJ2-1; 9 bases map to TRBD2. The V segment lost 5 bases and the J segment 2 bases; nucleotides outside the gene matches: 7. The CDR3 has 16 amino acids. Germline V gives CDR1 SGHAT, CDR2 FQDESV (reference sequence). CDR3 sequence reads: CASSPKTSGPYNEQFF. The CDR3 coding sequence is TGTGCCAGCAGCCCGAAGACTAGCGGACCCTACAATGAGCAGTTCTTC.

V and J are TRBV20-1 and TRBJ2-1; 12 positions agree with TRBD2. In germline, CDR1 is DFQATT, CDR2 SNEGSKA (reference sequence). V was pared by 7 bases and J by 3 bases, with 10 bases of the junction left unmatched. The CDR3 length is 16 residues. The CDR3 nucleotides are TGCAGTGTTCGGTCGGCTAGCGGGAGGGGCTACAATGAGCAGTTCTTC. Translated: CSVRSASGRGYNEQFF.

This clonotype has just a few counts. V gene TRBV6-2 or TRBV6-3 combines with J gene TRBJ2-3; D unclear. Germline values: CDR1 MNHEY, CDR2 SVGEGT. The CDR3 length is 15 residues. Trimming took 6 bases from V and 1 from J, leaving 14 bases between them. CDR3 DNA sequence: TGTGCCAGCAGCCCCTTGTCGGCGGGCACAGATACGCAGTATTTT. Amino acid sequence: CASSPLSAGTDTQYF.